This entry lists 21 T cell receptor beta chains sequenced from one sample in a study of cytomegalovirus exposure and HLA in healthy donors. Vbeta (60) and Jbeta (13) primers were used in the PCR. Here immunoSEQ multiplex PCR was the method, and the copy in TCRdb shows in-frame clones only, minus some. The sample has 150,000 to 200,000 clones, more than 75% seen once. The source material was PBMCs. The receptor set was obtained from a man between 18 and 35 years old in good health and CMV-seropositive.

The CDR3 loop is CASSQGQGDSYGYTF. CDR3 coding DNA: TGCGCCAGCAGCCAAGGACAGGGGGACTCCTATGGCTACACCTTC. The chain uses TRBV4-1 and TRBJ1-2; 9 nucleotides match TRBD1. The CDR3 totals 15 residues. The V gene's germline CDR1 is MGHRA and CDR2 YSYEKL. Trimming removed 1 base from V and 4 bases from J; junction bases left unmatched: 4.

In DNA form, the CDR3 reads TGTGCCAGTAGTCCCCTGGCAGGGGGCCCATCGATGGGAAACATTCAGTACTTC. Protein: CASSPLAGGPSMGNIQYF. The V call is TRBV19, the J call TRBJ2-4, with 8 bases aligning to TRBD1. Germline CDR1 LNHDA, CDR2 SQIVND (reference sequence). This CDR3 has 18 amino acids. V was clipped by 5 bases and J by 6 bases; unmatched bases: 18.

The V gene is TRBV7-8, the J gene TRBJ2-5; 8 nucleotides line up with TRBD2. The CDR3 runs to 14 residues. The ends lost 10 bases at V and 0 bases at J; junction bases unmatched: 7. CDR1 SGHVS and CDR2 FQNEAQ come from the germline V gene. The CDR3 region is CATASGGYQETQYF. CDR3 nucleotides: TGTGCCACTGCGAGCGGGGGTTACCAAGAGACCCAGTACTTC.

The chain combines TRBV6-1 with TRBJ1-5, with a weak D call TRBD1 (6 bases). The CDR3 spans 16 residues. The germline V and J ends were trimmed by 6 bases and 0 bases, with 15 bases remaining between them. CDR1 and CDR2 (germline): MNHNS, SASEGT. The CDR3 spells CASSEKAGASNQPQHF. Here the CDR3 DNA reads TGTGCCAGCAGCGAAAAGGCAGGGGCTAGCAATCAGCCCCAGCATTTT.

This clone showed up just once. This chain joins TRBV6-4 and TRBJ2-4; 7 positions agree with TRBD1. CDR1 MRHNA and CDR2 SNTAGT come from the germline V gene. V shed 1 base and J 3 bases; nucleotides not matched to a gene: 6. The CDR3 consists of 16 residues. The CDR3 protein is CASSDLGDRLKNIQYF. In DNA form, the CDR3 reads TGTGCCAGCAGTGACTTGGGGGACAGACTCAAAAACATTCAGTACTTC.

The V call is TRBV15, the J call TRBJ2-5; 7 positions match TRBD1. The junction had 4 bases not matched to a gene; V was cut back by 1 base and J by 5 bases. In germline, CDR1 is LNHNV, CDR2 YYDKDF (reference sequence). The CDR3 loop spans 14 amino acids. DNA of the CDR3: TGTGCCACCAGCAGAGGACAGGGTCAGGAGACCCAGTACTTC. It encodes CATSRGQGQETQYF.

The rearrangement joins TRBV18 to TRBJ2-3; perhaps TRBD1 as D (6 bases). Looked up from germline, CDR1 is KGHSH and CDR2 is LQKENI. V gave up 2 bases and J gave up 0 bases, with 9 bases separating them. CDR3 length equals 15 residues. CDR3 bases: TGTGCCAGCTCACCAGGGGGCGCCAGCACAGATACGCAGTATTTT. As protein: CASSPGGASTDTQYF.

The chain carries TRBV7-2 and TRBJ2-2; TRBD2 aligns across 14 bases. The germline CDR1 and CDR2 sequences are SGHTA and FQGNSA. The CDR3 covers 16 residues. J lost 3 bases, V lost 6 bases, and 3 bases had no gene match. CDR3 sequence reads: CASRPGLAGDTGELFF. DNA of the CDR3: TGTGCCAGCAGACCGGGACTAGCGGGGGACACCGGGGAGCTGTTTTTT.

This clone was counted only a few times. CDR3 sequence: CASSRGRDTEAFF. In DNA, the CDR3 is TGTGCCAGCAGCAGGGGGCGGGACACTGAAGCTTTCTTT. The genes are TRBV27 and TRBJ1-1, with TRBD1 identical over 8 bases. The CDR3 is made up of 13 amino acids. Germline-derived CDR1 and CDR2 are MNHEY and SMNVEV (reference sequence). After removal of 6 bases from V and 3 bases from J, the junction contained 3 bases not matched to a gene.

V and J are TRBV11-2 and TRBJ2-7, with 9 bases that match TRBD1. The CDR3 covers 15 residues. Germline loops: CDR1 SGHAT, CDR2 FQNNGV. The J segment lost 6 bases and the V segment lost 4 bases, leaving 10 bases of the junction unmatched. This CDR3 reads CASSWGRDRESEQYF. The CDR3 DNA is TGTGCCAGCAGCTGGGGGCGGGACAGGGAGTCCGAGCAGTACTTC.

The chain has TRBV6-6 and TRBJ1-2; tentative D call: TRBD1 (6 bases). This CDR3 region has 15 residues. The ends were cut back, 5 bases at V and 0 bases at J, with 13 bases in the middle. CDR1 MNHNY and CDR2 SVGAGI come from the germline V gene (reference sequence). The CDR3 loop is CASSPPGHPNYGYTF. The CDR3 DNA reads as TGTGCCAGCAGTCCACCGGGACATCCTAACTATGGCTACACCTTC.

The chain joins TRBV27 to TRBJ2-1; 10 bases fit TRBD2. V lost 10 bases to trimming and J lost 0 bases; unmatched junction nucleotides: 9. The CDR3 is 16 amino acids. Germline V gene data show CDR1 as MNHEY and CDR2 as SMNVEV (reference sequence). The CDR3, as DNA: TGTGCCACGTTAGCGGGGGGTCCTAGCTCCTACAATGAGCAGTTCTTC. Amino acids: CATLAGGPSSYNEQFF.

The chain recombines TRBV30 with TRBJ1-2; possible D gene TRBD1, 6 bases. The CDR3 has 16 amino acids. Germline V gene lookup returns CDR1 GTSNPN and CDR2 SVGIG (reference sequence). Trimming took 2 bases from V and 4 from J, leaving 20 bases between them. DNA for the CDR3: TGTGCCTGGAGTACACCTCGTCGGGGGGGCGTCTATGGCTACACCTTC. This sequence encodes CAWSTPRRGGVYGYTF.

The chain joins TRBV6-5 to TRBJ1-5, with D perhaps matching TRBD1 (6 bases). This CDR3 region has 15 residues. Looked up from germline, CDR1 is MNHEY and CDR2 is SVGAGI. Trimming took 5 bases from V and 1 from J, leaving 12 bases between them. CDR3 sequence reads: CASSKQGTSNQPQHF. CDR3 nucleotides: TGTGCCAGCAGTAAACAGGGTACGAGCAATCAGCCCCAGCATTTT.

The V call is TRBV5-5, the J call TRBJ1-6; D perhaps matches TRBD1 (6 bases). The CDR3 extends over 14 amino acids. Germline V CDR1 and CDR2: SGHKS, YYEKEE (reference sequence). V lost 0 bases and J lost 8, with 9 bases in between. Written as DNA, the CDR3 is TGTGCCAGCAGCTTGGTAACAGGGTATTCACCCCTCCACTTT. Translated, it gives CASSLVTGYSPLHF.

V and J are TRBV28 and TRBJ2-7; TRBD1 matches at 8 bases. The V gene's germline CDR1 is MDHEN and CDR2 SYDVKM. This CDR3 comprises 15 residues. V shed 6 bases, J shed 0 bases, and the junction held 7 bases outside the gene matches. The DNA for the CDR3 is TGTGCCAGCAGGGGGACAGGTACCTTCTCCTACGAGCAGTACTTC. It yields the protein CASRGTGTFSYEQYF.

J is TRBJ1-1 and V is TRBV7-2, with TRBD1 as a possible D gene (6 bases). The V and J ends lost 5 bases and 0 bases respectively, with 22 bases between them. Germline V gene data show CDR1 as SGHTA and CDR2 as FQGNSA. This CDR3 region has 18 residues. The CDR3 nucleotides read TGTGCCAGCAGCCGACGCGCGACAGGAACACCCTTGAACACTGAAGCTTTCTTT. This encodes CASSRRATGTPLNTEAFF.

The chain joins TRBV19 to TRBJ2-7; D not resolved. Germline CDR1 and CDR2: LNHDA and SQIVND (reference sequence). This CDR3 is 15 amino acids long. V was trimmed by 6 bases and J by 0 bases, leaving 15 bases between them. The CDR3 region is CASRSLPVSSYEQYF. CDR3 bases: TGTGCCAGTAGGTCCCTCCCGGTGAGCTCCTACGAGCAGTACTTC.

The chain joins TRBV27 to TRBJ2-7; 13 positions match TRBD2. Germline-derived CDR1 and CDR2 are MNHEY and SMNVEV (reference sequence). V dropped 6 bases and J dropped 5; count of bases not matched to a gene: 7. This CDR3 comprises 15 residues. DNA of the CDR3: TGTGCCAGCAGCCCGACTAGCGGGGGGAACAACGAGCAGTACTTC. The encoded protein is CASSPTSGGNNEQYF.

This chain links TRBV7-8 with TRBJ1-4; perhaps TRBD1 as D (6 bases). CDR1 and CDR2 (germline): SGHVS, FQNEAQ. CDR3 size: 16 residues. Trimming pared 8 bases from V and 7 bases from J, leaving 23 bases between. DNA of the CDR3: TGTGCCAGCCTAGCAGGGAATACAGGGATCGGTGAAAAACTGTTTTTT. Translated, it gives CASLAGNTGIGEKLFF.

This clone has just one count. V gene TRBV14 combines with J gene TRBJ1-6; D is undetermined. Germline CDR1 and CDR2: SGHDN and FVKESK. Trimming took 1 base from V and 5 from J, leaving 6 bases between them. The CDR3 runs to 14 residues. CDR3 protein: CASSQVRNNSPLHF. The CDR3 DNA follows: TGTGCCAGCAGCCAAGTCAGGAATAATTCACCCCTCCACTTT.